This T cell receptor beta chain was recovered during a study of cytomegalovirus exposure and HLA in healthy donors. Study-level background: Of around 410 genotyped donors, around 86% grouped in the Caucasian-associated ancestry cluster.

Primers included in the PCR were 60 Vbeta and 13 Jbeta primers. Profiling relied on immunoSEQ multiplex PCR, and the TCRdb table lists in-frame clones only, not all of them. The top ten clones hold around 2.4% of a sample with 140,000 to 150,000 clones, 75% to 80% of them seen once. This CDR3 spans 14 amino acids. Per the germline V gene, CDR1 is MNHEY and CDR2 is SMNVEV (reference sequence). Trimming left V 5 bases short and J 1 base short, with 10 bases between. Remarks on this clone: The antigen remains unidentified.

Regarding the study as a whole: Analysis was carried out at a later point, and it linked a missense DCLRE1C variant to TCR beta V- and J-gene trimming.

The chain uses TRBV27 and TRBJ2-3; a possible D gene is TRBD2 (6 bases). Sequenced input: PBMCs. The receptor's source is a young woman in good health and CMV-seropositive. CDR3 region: CASSLGLGTDTQYF. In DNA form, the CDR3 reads TGTGCCAGCAGTCTGGGACTGGGCACAGATACGCAGTATTTT.